The source of this T cell receptor beta chain is a study of Tregs in tolerant kidney transplant recipients. Clones were read by immunoSEQ multiplex PCR, and TCRdb kept only the in-frame ones, dropping some. This sample has around 30,000 clones, with roughly four fifths found just once. Germline V lookup: CDR1 GTSNPN, CDR2 SVGIG (reference sequence). There are 19 residues in the CDR3. Trimming took off 0 bases at V and 4 bases at J, with 27 bases between the two ends. About this clone: What it recognizes is unknown.

This sequence joins TRBV30 and TRBJ2-5, with D perhaps assigned TRBD1 or TRBD2 (6 bases each). This receptor was taken from a human donor in good health. Sequencing input: Tregs from blood cultured with allogeneic cells. The DNA of the CDR3 is TGTGCCTGGAGTGTTGGGGGGCAGGGTACCTTCAGGGGACGAGAGACCCAGTACTTC. This gives the protein CAWSVGGQGTFRGRETQYF.